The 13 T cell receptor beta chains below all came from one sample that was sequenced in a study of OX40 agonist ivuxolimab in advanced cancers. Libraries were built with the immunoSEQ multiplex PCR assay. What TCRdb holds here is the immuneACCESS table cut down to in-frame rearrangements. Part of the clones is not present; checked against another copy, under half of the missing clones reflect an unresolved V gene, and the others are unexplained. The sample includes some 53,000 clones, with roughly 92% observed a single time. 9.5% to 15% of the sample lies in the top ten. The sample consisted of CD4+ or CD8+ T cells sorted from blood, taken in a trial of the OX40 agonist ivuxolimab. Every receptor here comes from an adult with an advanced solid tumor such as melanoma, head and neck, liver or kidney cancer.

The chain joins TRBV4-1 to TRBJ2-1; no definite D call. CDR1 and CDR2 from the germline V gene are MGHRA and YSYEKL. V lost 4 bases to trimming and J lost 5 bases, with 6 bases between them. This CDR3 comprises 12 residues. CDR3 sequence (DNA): TGCGCCAGCAGCCTCCCCCACAATGAGCAGTTCTTC. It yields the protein CASSLPHNEQFF.

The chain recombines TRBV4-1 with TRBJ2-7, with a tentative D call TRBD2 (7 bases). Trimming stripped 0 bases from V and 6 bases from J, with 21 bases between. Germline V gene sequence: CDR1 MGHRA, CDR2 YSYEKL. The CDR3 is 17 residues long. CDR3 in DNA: TGCGCCAGCAGCCAAGAACCCCGAGGGGGGGGCAGTGGCGAGCAGTACTTC. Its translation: CASSQEPRGGGSGEQYF.

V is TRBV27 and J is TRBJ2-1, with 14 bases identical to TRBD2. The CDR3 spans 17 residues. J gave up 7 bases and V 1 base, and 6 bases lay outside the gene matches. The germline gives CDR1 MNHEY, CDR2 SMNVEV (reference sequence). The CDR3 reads CASSLFPGLAGANEQFF. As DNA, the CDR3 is TGTGCCAGCAGTTTATTCCCGGGACTAGCGGGAGCAAATGAGCAGTTCTTC.

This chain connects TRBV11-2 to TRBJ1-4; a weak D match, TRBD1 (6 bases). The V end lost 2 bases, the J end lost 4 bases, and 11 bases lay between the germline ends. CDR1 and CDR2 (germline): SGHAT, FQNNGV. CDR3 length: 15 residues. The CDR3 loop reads CASSLTGTLNEKLFF. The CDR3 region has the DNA TGTGCCAGCAGCTTAACCGGGACACTTAATGAAAAACTGTTTTTT.

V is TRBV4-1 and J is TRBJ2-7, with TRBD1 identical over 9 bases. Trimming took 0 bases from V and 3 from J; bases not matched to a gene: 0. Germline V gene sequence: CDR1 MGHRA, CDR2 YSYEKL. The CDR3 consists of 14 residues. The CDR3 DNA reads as TGCGCCAGCAGCCAAGAGGACAGGGGCTACGAGCAGTACTTC. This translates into CASSQEDRGYEQYF.

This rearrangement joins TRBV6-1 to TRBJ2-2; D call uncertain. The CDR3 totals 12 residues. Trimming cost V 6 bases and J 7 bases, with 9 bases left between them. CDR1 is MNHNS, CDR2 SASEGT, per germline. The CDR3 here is CASSAYGGELFF. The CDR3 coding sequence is TGTGCCAGCAGCGCTTATGGCGGGGAGCTGTTTTTT.

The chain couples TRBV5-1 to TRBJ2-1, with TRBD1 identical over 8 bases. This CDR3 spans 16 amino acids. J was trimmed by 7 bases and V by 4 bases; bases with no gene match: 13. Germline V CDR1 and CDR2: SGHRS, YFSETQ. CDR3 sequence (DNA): TGCGCCAGCAGCCTTTTCCCGGGACAGGCGGGGAATGAGCAGTTCTTC. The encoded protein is CASSLFPGQAGNEQFF.

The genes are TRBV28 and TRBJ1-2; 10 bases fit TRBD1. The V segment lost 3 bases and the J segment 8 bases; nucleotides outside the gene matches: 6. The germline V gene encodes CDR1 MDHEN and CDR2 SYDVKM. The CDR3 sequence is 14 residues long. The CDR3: CASSFRTGGLGYTF. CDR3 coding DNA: TGTGCCAGCAGTTTCCGGACAGGGGGTTTAGGCTACACCTTC.

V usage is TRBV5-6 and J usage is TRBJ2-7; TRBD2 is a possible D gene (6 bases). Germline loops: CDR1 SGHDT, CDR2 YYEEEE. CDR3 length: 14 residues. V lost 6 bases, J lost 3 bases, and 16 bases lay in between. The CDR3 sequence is CASTTMGGNYEQYF. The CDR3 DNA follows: TGTGCCAGCACCACGATGGGGGGAAACTACGAGCAGTACTTC.

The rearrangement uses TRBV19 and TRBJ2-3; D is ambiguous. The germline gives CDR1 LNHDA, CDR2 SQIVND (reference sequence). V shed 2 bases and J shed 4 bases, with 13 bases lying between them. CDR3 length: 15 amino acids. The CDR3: CASSIWLSGPDTQYF. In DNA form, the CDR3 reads TGTGCCAGTAGTATATGGCTTTCCGGCCCAGATACGCAGTATTTT.

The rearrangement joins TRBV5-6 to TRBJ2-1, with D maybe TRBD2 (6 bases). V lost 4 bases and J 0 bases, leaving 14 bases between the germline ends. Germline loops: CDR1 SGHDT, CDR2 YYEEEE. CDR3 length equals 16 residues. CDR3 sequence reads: CASSPIAVSSYNEQFF. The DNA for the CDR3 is TGTGCCAGCAGCCCAATAGCGGTTTCCTCCTACAATGAGCAGTTCTTC.

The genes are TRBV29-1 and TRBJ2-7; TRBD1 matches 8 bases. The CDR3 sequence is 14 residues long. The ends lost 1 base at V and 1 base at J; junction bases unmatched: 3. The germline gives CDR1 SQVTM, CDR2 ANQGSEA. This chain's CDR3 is CSVEGWDRSYEQYF. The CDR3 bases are TGCAGCGTTGAAGGATGGGACAGGTCCTACGAGCAGTACTTC.

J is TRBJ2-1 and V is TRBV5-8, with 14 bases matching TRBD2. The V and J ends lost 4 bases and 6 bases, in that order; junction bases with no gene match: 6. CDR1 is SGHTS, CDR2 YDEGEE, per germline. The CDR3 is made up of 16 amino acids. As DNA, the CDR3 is TGTGCCAGCAGCGACTTGGGACTAGCGGGAGTCAATGAGCAGTTCTTC. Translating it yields CASSDLGLAGVNEQFF.